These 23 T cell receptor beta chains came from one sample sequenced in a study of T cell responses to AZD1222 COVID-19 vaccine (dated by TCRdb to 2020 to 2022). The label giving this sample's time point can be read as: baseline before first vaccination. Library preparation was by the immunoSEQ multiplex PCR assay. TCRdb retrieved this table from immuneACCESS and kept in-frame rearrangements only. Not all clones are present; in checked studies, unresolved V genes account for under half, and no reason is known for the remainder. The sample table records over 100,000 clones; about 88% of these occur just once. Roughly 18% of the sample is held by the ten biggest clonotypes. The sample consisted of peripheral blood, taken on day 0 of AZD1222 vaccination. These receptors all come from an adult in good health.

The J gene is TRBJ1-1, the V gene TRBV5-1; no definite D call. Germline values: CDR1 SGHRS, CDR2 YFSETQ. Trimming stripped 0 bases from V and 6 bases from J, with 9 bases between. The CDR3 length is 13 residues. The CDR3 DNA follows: TGCGCCAGCAGCTTGGCCGGGAGCGCTGAAGCTTTCTTT. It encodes CASSLAGSAEAFF.

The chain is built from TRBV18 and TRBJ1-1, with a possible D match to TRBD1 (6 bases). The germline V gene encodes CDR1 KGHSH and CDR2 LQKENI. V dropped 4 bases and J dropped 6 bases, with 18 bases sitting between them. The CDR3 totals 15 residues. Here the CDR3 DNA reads TGTGCCAGCTCACTGAGTGGACAGTCGAGCGCTGAAGCTTTCTTT. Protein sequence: CASSLSGQSSAEAFF.

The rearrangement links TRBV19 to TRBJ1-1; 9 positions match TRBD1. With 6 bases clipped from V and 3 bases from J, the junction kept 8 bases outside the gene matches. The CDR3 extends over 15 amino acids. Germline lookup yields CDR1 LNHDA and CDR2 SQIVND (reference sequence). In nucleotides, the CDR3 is TGTGCCAGTAGCTTTGACAGGGGGAGGCACACTGAAGCTTTCTTT. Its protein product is CASSFDRGRHTEAFF.

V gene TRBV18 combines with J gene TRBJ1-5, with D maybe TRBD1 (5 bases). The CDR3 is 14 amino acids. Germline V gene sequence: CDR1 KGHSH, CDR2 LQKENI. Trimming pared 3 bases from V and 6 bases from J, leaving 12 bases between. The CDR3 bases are TGTGCCAGCTCACCGGGAGGGAGGGGTCAGCCCCAGCATTTT. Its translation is CASSPGGRGQPQHF.

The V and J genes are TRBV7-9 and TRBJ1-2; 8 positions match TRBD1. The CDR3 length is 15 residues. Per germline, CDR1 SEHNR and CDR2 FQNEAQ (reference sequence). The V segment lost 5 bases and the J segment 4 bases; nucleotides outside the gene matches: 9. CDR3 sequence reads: CASSAGDRRFYGYTF. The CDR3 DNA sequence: TGTGCCAGCAGCGCGGGGGACAGGAGATTCTATGGCTACACCTTC.

CDR3 sequence: CASSVGGSGVGDTQYF. DNA of the CDR3: TGTGCCAGCAGCGTAGGGGGAAGCGGGGTAGGGGATACGCAGTATTTT. V usage is TRBV9 and J usage is TRBJ2-3, with 7 bases identical to TRBD2. Germline assignment: CDR1 SGDLS and CDR2 YYNGEE. After removal of 0 bases from V and 6 bases from J, the junction contained 10 bases not matched to a gene. The CDR3 is made up of 16 amino acids.

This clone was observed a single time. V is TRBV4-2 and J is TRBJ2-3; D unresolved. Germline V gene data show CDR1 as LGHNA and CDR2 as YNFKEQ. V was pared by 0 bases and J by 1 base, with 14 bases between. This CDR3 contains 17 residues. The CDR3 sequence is CASSQERRAIGTDTQYF. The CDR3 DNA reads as TGTGCCAGCAGCCAAGAAAGGCGAGCCATAGGCACAGATACGCAGTATTTT.

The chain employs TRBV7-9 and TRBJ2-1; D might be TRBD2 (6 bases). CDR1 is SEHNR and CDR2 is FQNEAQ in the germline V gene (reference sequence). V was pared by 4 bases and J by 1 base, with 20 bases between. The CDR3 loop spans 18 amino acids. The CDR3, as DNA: TGTGCCAGCAGCTCAACCCCCGGGGCTAGCGAATCCTACAATGAGCAGTTCTTC. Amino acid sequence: CASSSTPGASESYNEQFF.

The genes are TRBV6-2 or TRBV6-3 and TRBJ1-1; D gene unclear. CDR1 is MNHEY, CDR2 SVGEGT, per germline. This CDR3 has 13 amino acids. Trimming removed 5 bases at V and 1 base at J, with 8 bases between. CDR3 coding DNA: TGTGCCAGCAGTCCCTGGCGGAACACTGAAGCTTTCTTT. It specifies CASSPWRNTEAFF.

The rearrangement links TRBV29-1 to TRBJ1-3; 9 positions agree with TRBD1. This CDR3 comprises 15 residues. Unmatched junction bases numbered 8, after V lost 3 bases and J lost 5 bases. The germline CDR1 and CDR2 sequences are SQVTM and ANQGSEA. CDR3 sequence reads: CSVELGTGHRNTIYF. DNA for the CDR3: TGCAGCGTTGAGCTTGGGACAGGGCACAGAAACACCATATATTTT.

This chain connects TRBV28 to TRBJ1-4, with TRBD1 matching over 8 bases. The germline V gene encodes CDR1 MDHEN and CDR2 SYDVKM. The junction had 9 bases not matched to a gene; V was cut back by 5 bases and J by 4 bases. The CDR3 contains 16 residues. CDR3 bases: TGTGCCAGCAGTCAGGCAGGGGGCTTAAGTAATGAAAAACTGTTTTTT. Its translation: CASSQAGGLSNEKLFF.

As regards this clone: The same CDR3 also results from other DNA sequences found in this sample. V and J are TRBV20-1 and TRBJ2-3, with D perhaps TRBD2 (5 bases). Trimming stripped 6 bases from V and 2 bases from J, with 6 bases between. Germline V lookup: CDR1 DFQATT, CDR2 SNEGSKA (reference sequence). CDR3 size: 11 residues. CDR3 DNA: TGCAGTGCGAGGGTCACAGATACGCAGTATTTT. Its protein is CSARVTDTQYF.

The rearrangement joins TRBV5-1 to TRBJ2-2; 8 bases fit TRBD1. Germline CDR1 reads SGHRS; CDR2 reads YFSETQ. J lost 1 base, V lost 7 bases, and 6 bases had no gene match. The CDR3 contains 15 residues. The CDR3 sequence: CASSRTGLNTGELFF. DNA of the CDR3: TGCGCCAGCTCAAGGACAGGGTTGAACACCGGGGAGCTGTTTTTT.

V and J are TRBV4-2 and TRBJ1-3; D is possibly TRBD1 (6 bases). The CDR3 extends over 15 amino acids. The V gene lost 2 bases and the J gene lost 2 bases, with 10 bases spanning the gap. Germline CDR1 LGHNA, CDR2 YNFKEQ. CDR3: CASSQLTGTGNTIYF. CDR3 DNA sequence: TGTGCCAGCAGCCAATTAACAGGGACTGGAAACACCATATATTTT.

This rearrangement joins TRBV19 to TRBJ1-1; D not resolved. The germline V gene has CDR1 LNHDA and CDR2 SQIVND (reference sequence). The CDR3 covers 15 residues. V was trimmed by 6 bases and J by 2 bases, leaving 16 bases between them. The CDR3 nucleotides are TGTGCCAGTAGCCAAGATGCGGGGAGAAACACTGAAGCTTTCTTT. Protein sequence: CASSQDAGRNTEAFF.

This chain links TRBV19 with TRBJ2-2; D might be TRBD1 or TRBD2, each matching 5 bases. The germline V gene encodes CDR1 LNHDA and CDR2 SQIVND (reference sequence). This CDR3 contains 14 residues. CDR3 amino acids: CASSSEGFTGELFF. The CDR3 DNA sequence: TGTGCTTCCTCCTCAGAGGGGTTCACCGGGGAGCTGTTTTTT.

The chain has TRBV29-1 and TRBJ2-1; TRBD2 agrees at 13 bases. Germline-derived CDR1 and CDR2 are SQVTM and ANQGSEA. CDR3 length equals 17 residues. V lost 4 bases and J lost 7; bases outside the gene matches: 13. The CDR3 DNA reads TGCAGCGTTGGAGGGTCTTCTTCGACTAGCGGGAGGAATGAGCAGTTCTTC. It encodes CSVGGSSSTSGRNEQFF.

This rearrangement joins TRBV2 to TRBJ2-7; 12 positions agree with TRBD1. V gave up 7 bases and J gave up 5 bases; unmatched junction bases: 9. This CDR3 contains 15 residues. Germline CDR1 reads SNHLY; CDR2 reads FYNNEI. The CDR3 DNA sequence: TGTGCCAGCACTTCGCCGGGACAGGGGGCAAACGAGCAGTACTTC. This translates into CASTSPGQGANEQYF.

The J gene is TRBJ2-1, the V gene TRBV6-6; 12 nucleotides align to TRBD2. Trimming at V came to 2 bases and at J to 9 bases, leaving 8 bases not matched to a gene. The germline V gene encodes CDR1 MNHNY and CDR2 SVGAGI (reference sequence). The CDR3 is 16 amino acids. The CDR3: CASSYVKTSGGFEQFF. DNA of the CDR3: TGTGCCAGCAGTTACGTGAAGACTAGCGGGGGATTTGAGCAGTTCTTC.

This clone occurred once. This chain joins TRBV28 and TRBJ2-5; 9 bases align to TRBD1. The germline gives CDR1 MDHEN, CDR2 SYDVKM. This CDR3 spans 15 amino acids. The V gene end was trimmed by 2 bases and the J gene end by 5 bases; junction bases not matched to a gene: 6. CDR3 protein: CASSLLGQGGETQYF. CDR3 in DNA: TGTGCCAGCAGTTTACTGGGACAGGGAGGGGAGACCCAGTACTTC.

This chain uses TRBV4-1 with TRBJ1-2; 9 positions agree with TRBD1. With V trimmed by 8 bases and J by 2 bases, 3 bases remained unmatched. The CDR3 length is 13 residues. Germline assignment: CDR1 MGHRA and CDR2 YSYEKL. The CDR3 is CASQQGANYGYTF. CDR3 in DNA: TGCGCCAGCCAACAGGGGGCGAACTATGGCTACACCTTC.

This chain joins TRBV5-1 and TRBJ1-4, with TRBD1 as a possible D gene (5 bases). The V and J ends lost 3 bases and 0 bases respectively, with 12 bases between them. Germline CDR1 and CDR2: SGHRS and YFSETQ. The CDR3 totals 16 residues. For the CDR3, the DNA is TGCGCCAGCAGCTCGGGAAGGACAACAACTAATGAAAAACTGTTTTTT. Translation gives CASSSGRTTTNEKLFF.

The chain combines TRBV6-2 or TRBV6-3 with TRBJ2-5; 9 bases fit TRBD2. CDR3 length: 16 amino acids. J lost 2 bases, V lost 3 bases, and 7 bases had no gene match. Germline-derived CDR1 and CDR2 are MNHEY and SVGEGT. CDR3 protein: CASSYGNAGGQETQYF. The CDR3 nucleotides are TGTGCCAGCAGTTATGGGAATGCGGGGGGGCAAGAGACCCAGTACTTC.